This TCR beta chain originates from a study of human T cells and chemical hapten exposure. The germline V and J ends were trimmed by 7 bases and 2 bases, with 6 bases remaining between them. CDR3 length: 11 amino acids. Per germline, CDR1 MDHEN and CDR2 SYDVKM. As for time point: patch test 1, 2 weeks after DPC sensitization. Treatment specified: therapeutic diphenylcyclopropenone sensitization with weekly scalp DPC. TCRdb used MiXCR to reprocess the RACE reads, holding one entry per CDR3 protein. The sample holds under 150,000 distinct CDR3 sequences, roughly an eighth seen once. This clonotype was seen more than once but under ten times.

The sample consisted of whole blood, taken in connection with sensitization to the hapten diphenylcyclopropenone (DPC). This sequence was found in a woman in her 50s with alopecia areata. Some clones in this sample may be carry-over from other donors' samples. The chain carries TRBV28 and TRBJ2-7; D gene unclear. DNA of the CDR3: TGTGCCAGCACTTCAACCTACGAGCAGTACTTC. Its protein product is CASTSTYEQYF. Full variable domain (outside the CDR3, taken from reference TRBV28 and TRBJ2-7): DVKVTQSSRYLVKRTGEKVFLECVQDMDHENMFWYRQDPGLGLRLIYFSYDVKMKEKGDIPEGYSVSREKKERFSLILESASTNQTSMYLCASTSTYEQYFGPGTRLTVT.